The 25 T cell receptor beta chains presented below share a single source sample, sequenced in a study of blood T cell repertoires in COVID-19. Repertoires were generated with immunoSEQ multiplex PCR, while TCRdb's copy carries only in-frame clones and drops some. This table holds about 120,000 clones, about nine tenths found once. The sample taken for sequencing was peripheral blood. The receptor source for this set is a man aged 35-49 years with acute or convalescent COVID-19.

With respect to this clone: Other nucleotide sequences from this sample produce the same CDR3. The V and J genes are TRBV19 and TRBJ1-5; 8 nucleotides align to TRBD1. This CDR3 is built from 14 residues. Germline CDR1 LNHDA, CDR2 SQIVND (reference sequence). Trimming at V came to 3 bases and at J to 2 bases, leaving 0 bases not matched to a gene. CDR3 bases: TGTGCCAGTAGTATGGGACAGGGCAATCAGCCCCAGCATTTT. This sequence encodes CASSMGQGNQPQHF.

CDR3 in amino acids: CASSPRGQGHEQYF. The DNA for the CDR3 is TGTGCCAGCAGCCCCCGGGGACAGGGCCACGAGCAGTACTTC. The rearrangement joins TRBV6-5 to TRBJ2-7; 9 bases align to TRBD1. The ends lost 6 bases at V and 5 bases at J; junction bases unmatched: 8. The CDR3 covers 14 residues. From germline, CDR1 is MNHEY and CDR2 SVGAGI.

The V gene is TRBV5-4, the J gene TRBJ2-4; the match to TRBD2 covers 8 bases. With 0 bases clipped from V and 7 bases from J, the junction kept 6 bases outside the gene matches. The CDR3 spans 15 residues. Germline V gene data show CDR1 as SGHNT and CDR2 as YYREEE (reference sequence). CDR3: CASSLELADVNIQYF. The CDR3 nucleotides read TGTGCCAGCAGCTTGGAACTAGCGGACGTTAACATTCAGTACTTC.

The J gene is TRBJ2-1, the V gene TRBV7-9, with D unclear. Looked up from germline, CDR1 is SEHNR and CDR2 is FQNEAQ (reference sequence). V lost 5 bases to trimming and J lost 5 bases, with 4 bases between them. The CDR3 sequence is 11 residues long. In DNA, the CDR3 is TGTGCCAGCAGCCTCGACAATGAGCAGTTCTTC. Translating gives CASSLDNEQFF.

The rearrangement joins TRBV20-1 to TRBJ2-3; D is uncertain. Trimming took off 3 bases at V and 1 base at J, with 11 bases between the two ends. Germline CDR1 is DFQATT and CDR2 is SNEGSKA (reference sequence). The CDR3 is made up of 14 amino acids. CDR3 region: CSASSLVGTDTQYF. CDR3 sequence (DNA): TGCAGTGCTAGTTCTCTTGTAGGCACAGATACGCAGTATTTT.

The genes are TRBV25-1 and TRBJ2-1, with 8 bases aligning to TRBD2. Germline CDR1 is MGHDK and CDR2 is SYGVNS. V lost 4 bases to trimming and J lost 0 bases; unmatched junction nucleotides: 5. The CDR3 totals 16 residues. The CDR3 sequence is CASSVPSGSSYNEQFF. DNA for the CDR3: TGTGCCAGCAGTGTACCGAGCGGGAGCTCCTACAATGAGCAGTTCTTC.

The V and J genes are TRBV7-8 and TRBJ1-5; the D is unclear. Germline CDR1 is SGHVS and CDR2 is FQNEAQ. Trimming shortened V by 1 base and J by 2 bases, and 9 bases separated the two germline ends. The CDR3 contains 15 residues. The CDR3 spells CASSLVEEGNQPQHF. DNA for the CDR3: TGTGCCAGCAGCTTAGTGGAGGAGGGCAATCAGCCCCAGCATTTT.

This chain connects TRBV3-1 (or the pseudogene TRBV3-2) to TRBJ2-1; D remains unclear. The CDR3 sequence is 15 residues long. Per the germline V gene, CDR1 is LGHDT and CDR2 is YNNKEL (reference sequence). Deletions cut 2 bases from V and 5 bases from J, with 13 bases between. The CDR3 loop reads CASSQYSPIDNEQFF. Here the CDR3 DNA reads TGTGCCAGCAGCCAATACTCCCCTATAGACAATGAGCAGTTCTTC.

This sequence joins TRBV6-1 and TRBJ1-5; D not certain. V gave up 1 base and J gave up 4 bases, with 8 bases separating them. The CDR3 runs 14 residues. CDR1 is MNHNS and CDR2 is SASEGT in the germline V gene. This CDR3 is CASSEVGVNQPQHF. CDR3 in DNA: TGTGCCAGCAGTGAAGTGGGCGTTAATCAGCCCCAGCATTTT.

The J gene is TRBJ2-7, the V gene TRBV5-8; D perhaps matches TRBD2 (7 bases). Trimming left V 0 bases short and J 3 bases short, with 13 bases between. This CDR3 spans 15 amino acids. Germline loops: CDR1 SGHTS, CDR2 YDEGEE. The CDR3 DNA reads TGTGCCAGCAGCTTGGAACACAGGGAGGGCTACGAGCAGTACTTC. Protein sequence: CASSLEHREGYEQYF.

The chain recombines TRBV7-9 with TRBJ2-5, with 12 bases aligning to TRBD2. The CDR3 is 14 residues long. Per the germline V gene, CDR1 is SEHNR and CDR2 is FQNEAQ (reference sequence). V gave up 2 bases and J gave up 5 bases; unmatched junction bases: 0. The CDR3 DNA sequence: TGTGCCAGCAGCTTACTAGCGGGGGGGGAGACCCAGTACTTC. It codes for CASSLLAGGETQYF.

This chain uses TRBV4-2 with TRBJ2-5, with 11 bases matching TRBD2. Per germline, CDR1 LGHNA and CDR2 YNFKEQ. CDR3 length: 16 amino acids. The V segment lost 1 base and the J segment 4 bases; nucleotides outside the gene matches: 5. The CDR3 region is CASSQVVAGGGETQYF. CDR3 in DNA: TGTGCCAGCAGCCAAGTGGTAGCGGGAGGGGGAGAGACCCAGTACTTC.

J is TRBJ1-6 and V is TRBV7-3; 8 nucleotides agree with TRBD1. The CDR3 is 14 residues long. The germline V gene encodes CDR1 SGHTA and CDR2 FQGTGA. With V trimmed by 5 bases and J by 10 bases, 7 bases remained unmatched. CDR3 protein: CASSAGQGDSPLHF. The CDR3 bases are TGTGCCAGCAGCGCCGGACAGGGAGACTCACCCCTCCACTTT.

This clone has just one count. The V and J genes are TRBV30 and TRBJ1-2; unclear D gene. There are 13 residues in the CDR3. Germline V gene data show CDR1 as GTSNPN and CDR2 as SVGIG (reference sequence). V was shortened by 0 bases and J by 6 bases, with 11 bases between the two germline ends. The CDR3 nucleotides are TGTGCCTGGAGTGTACGCCGCCAGGATGGCTACACCTTC. It specifies CAWSVRRQDGYTF.

This chain links TRBV19 with TRBJ1-2, with 7 positions matching TRBD1. The V gene's germline CDR1 is LNHDA and CDR2 SQIVND (reference sequence). The CDR3 sequence is 12 residues long. V was clipped by 5 bases and J by 8 bases; unmatched bases: 5. The CDR3 DNA follows: TGTGCCAGTAGTGGGACAGAACGAGGCTACACCTTC. Its protein product is CASSGTERGYTF.

DNA of the CDR3: TGTGCCAGCAGACCGACAGGGACGGGCTACACCTTC. Its protein is CASRPTGTGYTF. The V call is TRBV12-3 or TRBV12-4, the J call TRBJ1-2; the match to TRBD1 covers 7 bases. CDR3 length: 12 amino acids. With V trimmed by 6 bases and J by 8 bases, 6 bases remained unmatched.

V gene TRBV30 combines with J gene TRBJ1-5, with D possibly matching TRBD1 (5 bases). The CDR3 spans 12 residues. The germline gives CDR1 GTSNPN, CDR2 SVGIG (reference sequence). V shed 5 bases and J shed 5 bases, with 10 bases lying between them. DNA of the CDR3: TGTGCCTGGGGCACCAGGGATCAGCCCCAGCATTTT. Translating it yields CAWGTRDQPQHF.

This chain joins TRBV9 and TRBJ1-1, with D unresolved. There are 14 residues in the CDR3. With 3 bases removed from V and 5 bases from J, the gap between germline ends came to 14 bases. Germline lookup yields CDR1 SGDLS and CDR2 YYNGEE. In nucleotides, the CDR3 is TGTGCCAGCAGCGCCCGTCCGCGAGGGACTGAAGCTTTCTTT. Translated: CASSARPRGTEAFF.

V usage is TRBV5-1 and J usage is TRBJ1-4; D is uncertain. There are 14 residues in the CDR3. CDR1 is SGHRS, CDR2 YFSETQ, per germline. Deletions cut 3 bases from V and 0 bases from J, with 6 bases between. The CDR3 sequence is CASSSDATNEKLFF. The CDR3 nucleotides are TGCGCCAGCAGCTCAGATGCAACTAATGAAAAACTGTTTTTT.

The V gene is TRBV6-5, the J gene TRBJ1-1, with D perhaps TRBD1 (5 bases). Trimming pared 2 bases from V and 3 bases from J, leaving 10 bases between. The CDR3 has 14 residues. Germline V gene lookup returns CDR1 MNHEY and CDR2 SVGAGI. Written as DNA, the CDR3 is TGTGCCAGCAGTTACAGGGGTCGGGACACTGAAGCTTTCTTT. It translates to CASSYRGRDTEAFF.

This clone came up once. The chain is built from TRBV2 and TRBJ2-5, with D possibly matching TRBD1 (5 bases). CDR1 is SNHLY and CDR2 is FYNNEI in the germline V gene. The CDR3 extends over 11 amino acids. Trimming left V 10 bases short and J 6 bases short, with 12 bases between. CDR3 sequence: CATQVEQTQYF. CDR3 in DNA: TGTGCCACACAGGTCGAGCAGACCCAGTACTTC.

This CDR3 is CASSEFRTGNEKLFF. CDR3 nucleotide sequence: TGTGCCAGCAGTGAATTCAGGACAGGGAATGAAAAACTGTTTTTT. The rearrangement links TRBV25-1 to TRBJ1-4; 8 nucleotides match TRBD1. CDR1 and CDR2 from the germline V gene are MGHDK and SYGVNS. The CDR3 extends over 15 amino acids. The V segment lost 1 base and the J segment 5 bases; nucleotides outside the gene matches: 3.

The chain employs TRBV6-2 or TRBV6-3 and TRBJ1-1; the D gene is possibly TRBD1 (6 bases). The V end was cut by 2 bases, the J end by 5 bases, with 21 bases between. Looked up from germline, CDR1 is MNHEY and CDR2 is SVGEGT. CDR3 length equals 17 residues. The CDR3 DNA sequence: TGTGCCAGCAGTTACGTGTTAAGGCGGCAGGGGAAGACTGAAGCTTTCTTT. Translation: CASSYVLRRQGKTEAFF.

DNA of the CDR3: TGTGCCAGCAGTTACTCGAAGGACAGGGTATACGAGCAGTACTTC. Protein sequence: CASSYSKDRVYEQYF. The chain carries TRBV6-2 or TRBV6-3 and TRBJ2-7; 8 positions match TRBD1. J lost 4 bases, V lost 0 bases, and 5 bases had no gene match. Per germline, CDR1 MNHEY and CDR2 SVGEGT. This CDR3 region has 15 residues.

This clone was detected only once. The chain recombines TRBV29-1 with TRBJ1-1; D remains unclear. V was clipped by 1 base and J by 11 bases, with 20 bases between them. The germline gives CDR1 SQVTM, CDR2 ANQGSEA. The CDR3 covers 14 residues. The DNA of the CDR3 is TGCAGCGTTGAAGTTGGCAGGCTCGTCCATGGGGCTTTCTTT. Its translation is CSVEVGRLVHGAFF.